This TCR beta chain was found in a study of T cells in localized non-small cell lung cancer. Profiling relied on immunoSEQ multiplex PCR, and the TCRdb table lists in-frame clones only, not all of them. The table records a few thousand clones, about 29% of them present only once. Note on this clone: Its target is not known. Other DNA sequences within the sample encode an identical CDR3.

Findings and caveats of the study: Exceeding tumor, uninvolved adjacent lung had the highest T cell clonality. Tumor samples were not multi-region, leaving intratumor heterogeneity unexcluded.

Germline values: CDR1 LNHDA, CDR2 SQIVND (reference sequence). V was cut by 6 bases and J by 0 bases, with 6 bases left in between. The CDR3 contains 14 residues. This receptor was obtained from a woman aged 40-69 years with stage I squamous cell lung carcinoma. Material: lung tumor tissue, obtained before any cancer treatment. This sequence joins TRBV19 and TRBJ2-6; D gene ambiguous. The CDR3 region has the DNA TGTGCCAGTAGCCCTGGCTCTGGGGCCAACGTCCTGACTTTC. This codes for CASSPGSGANVLTF.